The source of this TCR beta chain is a study of blood T cell repertoires in COVID-19. Turning to this clone: Its ends do not fully match the called genes, so a read error is possible.

CDR1 and CDR2 from the germline V gene are SSHAT and FNYEAQ (reference sequence). The CDR3 covers 15 residues. Data came from immunoSEQ multiplex PCR; TCRdb stores just in-frame clones and leaves some out. The sample lists around 66,000 clones, around three quarters occurring once. This chain joins TRBV7-7 and TRBJ2-7; TRBD1 matches at 8 bases. The origin of this receptor is a human donor in a cohort sampled during active COVID-19. Sequencing was done on a sample of peripheral blood. The CDR3 nucleotides read TGTGCTAGCAGCTTAGGGGGCAGGGGGCACCACGAGCAGTACTTC. Translation gives CASSLGGRGHHEQYF.